These T cell receptor beta chains were read from a single sample in a study of graft-versus-host responses after intestinal transplantation. TCRdb's table, derived via immunoSEQ multiplex PCR, lists solely in-frame clones and lacks some. The sample yields roughly 12,000 clones, over 70% seen once. The sample here was PBMCs, taken 120 to 130 days after transplant. These receptors all come from a human patient who received an intestinal transplant, so some T cells may come from the graft donor. Each CDR3 is given with its conserved first and last residue. The D gene is left open where the match is weak. Not every row has a clone size; where given, it reads once, few, many or a size class.

NA | TRBJ1-1 | TRBV13 | NA | CASSGGPPLGAEAFF | TGTGCCAGCAGCGGCGGCCCTCCTTTAGGGGCTGAAGCTTTCTTT
TRBD2 | TRBJ2-7 | TRBV6-5 | NA | CASCWTSGSEQYF | TGTGCCAGTTGTTGGACTAGCGGGAGCGAGCAGTACTTC
TRBD2 | TRBJ2-7 | TRBV28 | NA | CASSYSGRTSYEQYF | TGTGCCAGCAGTTATAGCGGGAGGACCTCCTACGAGCAGTACTTC
NA | TRBJ2-2 | TRBV7-9 | NA | CAGDPTGELFF | TGTGCCGGAGATCCCACCGGGGAGCTGTTTTTT
NA | TRBJ2-2 | TRBV6-1 | NA | CASSRNTGELFF | TGTGCCAGCAGCCGGAACACCGGGGAGCTGTTTTTT
TRBD1 | TRBJ2-5 | TRBV11-2 | NA | CASSLGDSGGETQYF | TGTGCCAGCAGCTTAGGGGACAGCGGCGGGGAGACCCAGTACTTC
TRBD2 | TRBJ2-2 | TRBV10-1 | NA | CASSSSGRAPGELFF | TGCGCCAGCAGTTCGAGCGGGAGGGCCCCCGGGGAGCTGTTTTTT
NA | TRBJ2-1 | TRBV1 | NA | CTSSPSRGLADLREQFF | TGCACCAGCAGCCCGTCGAGGGGACTAGCGGATCTACGGGAGCAGTTCTTC
NA | TRBJ1-3 | TRBV9 | once | CASSVSGGNTIYF | TGTGCCAGCAGCGTATCTGGCGGAAACACCATATATTTT
NA | TRBJ2-7 | TRBV28 | NA | CASSFWPGPYEQYF | TGTGCCAGCAGTTTCTGGCCGGGGCCCTACGAGCAGTACTTC
NA | TRBJ2-4 | TRBV11-3 | NA | CASTRGGEAKNIQYF | TGTGCCAGCACCCGCGGAGGGGAAGCCAAAAACATTCAGTACTTC
NA | TRBJ2-7 | TRBV28 | NA | CASRTQGPSRDEQYF | TGTGCCAGCAGAACTCAGGGGCCCTCCAGGGATGAGCAGTACTTC
NA | TRBJ1-1 | TRBV7-3 | NA | CASSGQLNTEAFF | TGTGCCAGCTCCGGACAGCTGAACACTGAAGCTTTCTTT
TRBD2 | TRBJ2-1 | TRBV19 | NA | CASREKPGLAYEQFF | TGTGCCAGTAGAGAAAAACCGGGACTAGCGTATGAGCAGTTCTTC
TRBD1 | TRBJ2-3 | TRBV14 | NA | CASSPRQGPRWADTQYF | TGTGCCAGCAGCCCTAGACAGGGGCCTCGCTGGGCAGATACGCAGTATTTT
NA | TRBJ2-7 | TRBV5-1 | few | CASSPTGRAYYEQYF | TGCGCCAGCAGCCCCACGGGTCGGGCCTATTACGAGCAGTACTTC
NA | TRBJ2-3 | TRBV11-2 | NA | CASGTPGGDTQYF | TGTGCCAGCGGGACCCCCGGGGGAGATACGCAGTATTTT
NA | TRBJ2-6 | TRBV5-1 | NA | CASSLVSSGANVLTF | TGCGCCAGCAGCTTGGTTAGCTCTGGGGCCAACGTCCTGACTTTC
TRBD2 | TRBJ2-3 | TRBV9 | NA | CASSGSRGSGRWTDTQYF | TGTGCCAGCAGCGGGAGCCGGGGGAGCGGGAGGTGGACAGATACGCAGTATTTT
NA | TRBJ2-7 | TRBV5-1 | once | CASSLEAEGFEQYF | TGCGCCAGCAGCTTGGAGGCAGAAGGGTTCGAGCAGTACTTC
NA | TRBJ2-7 | TRBV6-6 | NA | CASSEVGAAGEQYF | TGTGCCAGCAGCGAGGTGGGGGCGGCTGGAGAGCAGTACTTC
TRBD2 | TRBJ2-7 | TRBV5-4 | NA | CASSFFSGGGSYEQYF | TGTGCCAGCAGCTTCTTTAGCGGGGGGGGCTCCTACGAGCAGTACTTC
NA | TRBJ1-4 | TRBV6-6 | few | CASSYSSGGYNEKLFF | TGTGCCAGCAGTTACTCTAGCGGCGGTTATAATGAAAAACTGTTTTTT
NA | TRBJ2-2 | TRBV4-1 | NA | CASSQDGGPGELFF | TGCGCCAGCAGCCAAGATGGTGGTCCCGGGGAGCTGTTTTTT
NA | TRBJ2-3 | TRBV27 | NA | CASSPRRTDTQYF | TGTGCCAGCAGTCCCCGGCGCACAGATACGCAGTATTTT
NA | TRBJ2-3 | TRBV6-6 | NA | CASSDSESSPTDTQYF | TGTGCCAGCAGTGACTCGGAGTCCAGCCCCACAGATACGCAGTATTTT
NA | TRBJ1-5 | TRBV9 | NA | CASSGGMRNQPQHF | TGTGCCAGCAGCGGCGGGATGCGCAATCAGCCCCAGCATTTT
NA | TRBJ2-7 | TRBV7-9 | NA | CASSLGALPSYEQYF | TGTGCCAGCAGCTTAGGGGCCCTCCCATCCTACGAGCAGTACTTC
NA | TRBJ2-2 | TRBV6-5 | NA | CASSYSTTGELFF | TGTGCCAGCAGTTACTCAACAACCGGGGAGCTGTTTTTT
TRBD1 | TRBJ1-5 | TRBV11-2 | once | CASSKSAGGDQPQHF | TGTGCCAGCAGCAAGTCGGCAGGGGGAGATCAGCCCCAGCATTTT
NA | TRBJ2-7 | TRBV15 | NA | CATSRDQSGAEGQYF | TGTGCCACCAGCAGAGACCAGAGTGGGGCGGAGGGGCAGTACTTC
NA | TRBJ1-2 | TRBV6-5 | once | CASSHQSGYTF | TGTGCCAGCAGCCATCAATCGGGTTACACCTTC
NA | TRBJ1-2 | TRBV27 | NA | CASSSGPTDVYGYTF | TGTGCCAGCAGTTCAGGGCCCACGGACGTCTATGGCTACACCTTC
TRBD1 | TRBJ1-2 | TRBV27 | NA | CASSLGQNYGYTF | TGTGCCAGCAGTTTGGGACAGAACTATGGCTACACCTTC
NA | TRBJ1-5 | TRBV5-1 | NA | CASSLPGDNQPQHF | TGCGCCAGCAGCCTGCCGGGAGACAATCAGCCCCAGCATTTT
TRBD2 | TRBJ2-1 | TRBV7-2 | NA | CASSFTSGRHYNEQFF | TGTGCCAGCAGCTTTACTAGCGGGCGCCACTACAATGAGCAGTTCTTC
NA | TRBJ2-7 | TRBV20-1 | NA | CSAPEGAIPEF | TGCAGTGCACCCGAAGGGGCTATTCCTGAATTC
NA | TRBJ2-1 | TRBV18 | NA | CASSLVYEQFF | TGTGCCAGCTCACTAGTATATGAGCAGTTCTTC
TRBD1 | TRBJ2-7 | TRBV6-1 | few | CASSTGTGGYEQYF | TGTGCCAGCAGTACCGGGACAGGGGGTTACGAGCAGTACTTC
NA | TRBJ2-7 | TRBV29-1 | NA | CSVVTGLAYEQYF | TGCAGCGTTGTAACAGGGCTCGCCTACGAGCAGTACTTC
NA | TRBJ2-6 | TRBV15 | few | CATSSVQGGGANVLTF | TGTGCCACCAGCAGCGTCCAGGGGGGTGGGGCCAACGTCCTGACTTTC
TRBD2 | TRBJ2-2 | TRBV6-1 | large | CASSELAGGPAGELFF | TGTGCCAGCAGTGAACTAGCGGGAGGGCCTGCCGGGGAGCTGTTTTTT
NA | TRBJ1-1 | TRBV21-1 | NA | CASSRQGTEAFF | TGTGCCAGCAGCCGACAGGGCACTGAAGCTTTCTTT
NA | TRBJ2-7 | TRBV7-6 | NA | CASSLEDFYEQYF | TGTGCCAGCAGCCTAGAGGACTTTTACGAGCAGTACTTC
TRBD2 | TRBJ2-5 | TRBV6-1 | few | CASSELAGGPETQYF | TGTGCCAGCAGTGAACTAGCGGGGGGGCCAGAGACCCAGTACTTC
NA | TRBJ1-5 | TRBV18 | NA | CASSLWGGRNQPQHF | TGTGCCAGCTCACTTTGGGGGGGACGCAATCAGCCCCAGCATTTT
NA | TRBJ2-1 | TRBV15 | NA | CATSFRDGAYNEQFF | TGTGCCACCAGCTTCCGGGACGGAGCCTACAATGAGCAGTTCTTC
NA | TRBJ1-1 | TRBV6-1 | NA | CASSEAGQAENTEAFF | TGTGCCAGCAGTGAAGCCGGCCAGGCGGAAAACACTGAAGCTTTCTTT
NA | TRBJ1-5 | TRBV7-9 | NA | CASSIGRGNQPQHF | TGTGCCAGCAGCATCGGACGGGGCAATCAGCCCCAGCATTTT
NA | TRBJ2-3 | TRBV6-6 | few | CASFGPRVEDTQYF | TGTGCCTCCTTTGGGCCGCGCGTGGAAGATACGCAGTATTTT
TRBD1 | TRBJ2-1 | TRBV19 | NA | CASSQGVNEQFF | TGTGCCAGTAGCCAGGGGGTTAATGAGCAGTTCTTC
TRBD2 | TRBJ2-3 | TRBV7-9 | NA | CASSTLAGTAPDTQYF | TGTGCCAGCAGCACACTAGCGGGAACTGCCCCAGATACGCAGTATTTT
NA | TRBJ1-2 | TRBV5-6 | NA | CASTSRDGGNYGYTF | TGTGCCAGCACCAGCAGGGATGGGGGTAACTATGGCTACACCTTC
NA | TRBJ1-2 | TRBV9 | NA | CASSVNKRGLQYGYTF | TGTGCCAGCAGCGTAAATAAACGGGGGTTACAATATGGCTACACCTTC
NA | TRBJ2-1 | TRBV7-7 | NA | CASSLARLGRGVHEQFF | TGTGCTAGCAGCTTAGCTAGGCTCGGCAGGGGAGTGCATGAGCAGTTCTTC